This T cell receptor beta chain was found in a study of shared clonotypes between healthy human individuals. Findings and limits, study-wide: The study generally estimated greater richness for naive than memory subsets.

Deep level was the assay's run setting. Clones were sequenced by immunoSEQ multiplex PCR, and TCRdb holds only the in-frame ones, with some missing. The data hold 2 million to 3 million clones, with approximately 93% observed a single time. About this clone itself: Its target is not known.

V was pared by 2 bases and J by 5 bases, with 9 bases between. Germline V gene lookup returns CDR1 KGHSH and CDR2 LQKENI. The CDR3 is 13 amino acids. Sequencing was done on a sample of naive CD4+ T cells from PBMCs. The sample's subset: CD45RA+ positively selected. The origin of this receptor is a man between 18 and 35 years old in good health. Some clones in this sample may be carry-over from other donors' samples. The chain joins TRBV18 to TRBJ2-5; no clear D gene. The CDR3 nucleotides are TGTGCCAGCTCACCAGAGGTCGGGGAGACCCAGTACTTC. This sequence encodes CASSPEVGETQYF. Complete variable domain (other parts from reference TRBV18 and TRBJ2-5): NAGVMQNPRHLVRRRGQEARLRCSPMKGHSHVYWYRQLPEEGLKFMVYLQKENIIDESGMPKERFSAEFPKEGPSILRIQQVVRGDSAAYFCASSPEVGETQYFGPGTRLLVL.